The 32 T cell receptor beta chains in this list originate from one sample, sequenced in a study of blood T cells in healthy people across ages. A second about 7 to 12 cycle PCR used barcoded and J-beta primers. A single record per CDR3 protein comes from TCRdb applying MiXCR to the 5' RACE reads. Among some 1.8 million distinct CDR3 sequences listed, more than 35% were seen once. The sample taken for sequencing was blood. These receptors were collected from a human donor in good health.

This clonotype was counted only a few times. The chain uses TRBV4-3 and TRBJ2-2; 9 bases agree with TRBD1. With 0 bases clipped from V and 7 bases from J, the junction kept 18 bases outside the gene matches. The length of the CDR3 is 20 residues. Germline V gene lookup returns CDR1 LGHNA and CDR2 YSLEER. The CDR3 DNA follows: TGCGCCAGCAGCCAAGATGGGCCTCACCCGACAGGGGGGGTGGTCGGGGAGCTGTTTTTT. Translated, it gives CASSQDGPHPTGGVVGELFF.

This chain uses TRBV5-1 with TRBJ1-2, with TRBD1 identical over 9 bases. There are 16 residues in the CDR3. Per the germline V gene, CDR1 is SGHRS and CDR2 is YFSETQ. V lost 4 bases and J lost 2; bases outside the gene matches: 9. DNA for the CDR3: TGCGCCAGCAGCCTCGGGACAGGGAAGTCGAACTATGGCTACACCTTC. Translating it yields CASSLGTGKSNYGYTF.

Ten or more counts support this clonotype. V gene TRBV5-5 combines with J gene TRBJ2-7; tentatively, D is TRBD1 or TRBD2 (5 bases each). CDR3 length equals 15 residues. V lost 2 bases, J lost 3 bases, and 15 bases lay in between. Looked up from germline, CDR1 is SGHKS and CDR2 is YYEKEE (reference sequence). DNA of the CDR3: TGTGCCAGCAGCTTCGGGGCACCGGATGTCTACGAGCAGTACTTC. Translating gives CASSFGAPDVYEQYF.

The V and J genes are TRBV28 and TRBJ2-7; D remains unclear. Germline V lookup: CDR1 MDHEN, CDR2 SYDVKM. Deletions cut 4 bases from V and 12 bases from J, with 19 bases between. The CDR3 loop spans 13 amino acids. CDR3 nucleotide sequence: TGTGCCAGCAGTTACCCAGGAGCCCAACAACCGTACTTC. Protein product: CASSYPGAQQPYF.

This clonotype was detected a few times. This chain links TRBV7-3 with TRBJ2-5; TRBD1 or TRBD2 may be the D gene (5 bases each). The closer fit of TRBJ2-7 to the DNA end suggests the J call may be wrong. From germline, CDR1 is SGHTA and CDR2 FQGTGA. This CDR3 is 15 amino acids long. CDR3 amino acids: CASSTKGSFGGEQYF. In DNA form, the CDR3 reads TGTGCCAGCAGCACCAAGGGGAGCTTTGGAGGCGAGCAGTACTTC.

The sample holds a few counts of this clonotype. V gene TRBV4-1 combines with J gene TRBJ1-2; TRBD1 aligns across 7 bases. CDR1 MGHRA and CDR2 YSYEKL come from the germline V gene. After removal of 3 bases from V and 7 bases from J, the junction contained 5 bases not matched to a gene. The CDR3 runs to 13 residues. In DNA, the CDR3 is TGCGCCAGCAGCCAGGGACAGTCAAGTGGCTACACCTTC. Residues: CASSQGQSSGYTF.

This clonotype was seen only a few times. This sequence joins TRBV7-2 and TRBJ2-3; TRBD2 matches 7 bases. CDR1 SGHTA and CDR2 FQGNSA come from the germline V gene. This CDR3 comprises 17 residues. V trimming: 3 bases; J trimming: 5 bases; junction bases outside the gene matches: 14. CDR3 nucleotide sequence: TGTGCCAGCAGCTTGGAGGTGGGGGGGGACGGGTTAGATACGCAGTATTTT. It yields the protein CASSLEVGGDGLDTQYF.

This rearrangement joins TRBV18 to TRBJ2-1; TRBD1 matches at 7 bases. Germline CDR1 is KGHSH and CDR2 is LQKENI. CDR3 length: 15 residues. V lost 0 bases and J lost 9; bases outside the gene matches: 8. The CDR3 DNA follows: TGTGCCAGCTCACCACCGCGTTTACAGGGGTTTGAGCAGTTCTTC. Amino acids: CASSPPRLQGFEQFF.

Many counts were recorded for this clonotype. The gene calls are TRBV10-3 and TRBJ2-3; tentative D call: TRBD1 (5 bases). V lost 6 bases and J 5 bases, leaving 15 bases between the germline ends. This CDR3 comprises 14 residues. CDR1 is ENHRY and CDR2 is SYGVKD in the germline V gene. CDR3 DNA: TGTGCCATCAGCTACCCGCCCAGGGTAGATACGCAGTATTTT. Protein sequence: CAISYPPRVDTQYF.

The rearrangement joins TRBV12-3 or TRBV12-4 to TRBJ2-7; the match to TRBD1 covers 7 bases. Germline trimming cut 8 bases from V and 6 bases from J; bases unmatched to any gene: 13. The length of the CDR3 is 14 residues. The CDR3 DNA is TGTGCCAGCGGAACTGACAGGGAGATCGGCGAGCAGTACTTC. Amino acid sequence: CASGTDREIGEQYF.

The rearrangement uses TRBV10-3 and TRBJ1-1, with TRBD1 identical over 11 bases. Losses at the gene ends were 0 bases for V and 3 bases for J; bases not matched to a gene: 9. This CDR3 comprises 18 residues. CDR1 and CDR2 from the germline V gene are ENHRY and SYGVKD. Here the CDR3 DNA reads TGTGCCATCAGTGAGTCGTACCCAGGACAGGGGGCGGACACTGAAGCTTTCTTT. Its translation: CAISESYPGQGADTEAFF.

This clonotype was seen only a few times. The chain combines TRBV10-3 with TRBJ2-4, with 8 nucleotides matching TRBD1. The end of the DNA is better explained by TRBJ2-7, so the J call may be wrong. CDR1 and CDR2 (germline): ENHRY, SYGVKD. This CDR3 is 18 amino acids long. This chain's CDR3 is CAISESISRDRRKDEQYF. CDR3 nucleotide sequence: TGTGCCATCAGTGAGTCGATAAGTCGGGACAGGCGTAAGGACGAGCAGTACTTC.

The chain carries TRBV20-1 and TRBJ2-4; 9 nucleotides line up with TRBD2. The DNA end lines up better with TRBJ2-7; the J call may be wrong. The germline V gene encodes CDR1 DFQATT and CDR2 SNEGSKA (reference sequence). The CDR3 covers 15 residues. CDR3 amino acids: CSGGTSYSTSYEQYF. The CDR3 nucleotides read TGCAGTGGGGGGACTAGCTATTCTACCTCCTACGAGCAGTACTTC.

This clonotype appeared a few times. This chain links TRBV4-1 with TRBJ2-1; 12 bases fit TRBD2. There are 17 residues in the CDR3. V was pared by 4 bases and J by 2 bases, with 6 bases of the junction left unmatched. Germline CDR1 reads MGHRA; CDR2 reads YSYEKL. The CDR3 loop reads CASSPWTSGDTYNEQFF. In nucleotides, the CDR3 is TGCGCCAGCAGCCCCTGGACTAGCGGGGATACCTACAATGAGCAGTTCTTC.

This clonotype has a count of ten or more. The CDR3 DNA reads as TGTGCCAGCAGTGAGGACAGGGATCGGGCCAACGTCCTGACTTTC. It yields the protein CASSEDRDRANVLTF. The rearrangement links TRBV2 to TRBJ2-6, with TRBD1 matching 8 bases. Germline V CDR1 and CDR2: SNHLY, FYNNEI. The CDR3 is 15 amino acids. Trimming took 3 bases from V and 5 from J; bases not matched to a gene: 3.

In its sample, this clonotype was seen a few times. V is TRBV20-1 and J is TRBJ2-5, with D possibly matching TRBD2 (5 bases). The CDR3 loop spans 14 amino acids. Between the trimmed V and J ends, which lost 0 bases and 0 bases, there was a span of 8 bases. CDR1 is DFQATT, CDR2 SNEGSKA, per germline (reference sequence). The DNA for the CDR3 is TGCAGTGCTAGAGATCTTAGCGACCAAGAGACCCAGTACTTC. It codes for CSARDLSDQETQYF.

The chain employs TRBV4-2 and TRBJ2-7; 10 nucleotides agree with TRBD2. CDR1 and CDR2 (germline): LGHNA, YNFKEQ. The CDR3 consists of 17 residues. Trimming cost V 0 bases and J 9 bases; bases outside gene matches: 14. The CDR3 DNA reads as TGTGCCAGCAGCCAAGAACGAGGGTGGGCTAGCGGGAGCGGGCAGTACTTC. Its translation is CASSQERGWASGSGQYF.

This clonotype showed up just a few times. CDR3: CSASGRGQTEAFF. CDR3 in DNA: TGCAGTGCTAGCGGAAGGGGGCAAACTGAAGCTTTCTTT. The chain joins TRBV20-1 to TRBJ1-1; 7 bases are shared with TRBD1. The CDR3 covers 13 residues. Germline values: CDR1 DFQATT, CDR2 SNEGSKA (reference sequence). With V trimmed by 3 bases and J by 5 bases, 6 bases remained unmatched.

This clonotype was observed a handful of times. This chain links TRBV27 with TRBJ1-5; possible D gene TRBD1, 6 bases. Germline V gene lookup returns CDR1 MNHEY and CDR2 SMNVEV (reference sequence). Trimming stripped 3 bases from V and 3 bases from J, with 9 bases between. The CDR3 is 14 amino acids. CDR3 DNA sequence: TGTGCCAGCAGTTTTGGACAGCTCAATCAGCCCCAGCATTTT. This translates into CASSFGQLNQPQHF.

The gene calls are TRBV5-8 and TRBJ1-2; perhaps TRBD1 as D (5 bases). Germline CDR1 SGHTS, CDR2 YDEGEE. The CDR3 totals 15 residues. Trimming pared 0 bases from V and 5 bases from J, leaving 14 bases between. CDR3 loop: CASSLEQASGYGYTF. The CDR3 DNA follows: TGTGCCAGCAGCTTGGAACAGGCCTCGGGATATGGCTACACCTTC.

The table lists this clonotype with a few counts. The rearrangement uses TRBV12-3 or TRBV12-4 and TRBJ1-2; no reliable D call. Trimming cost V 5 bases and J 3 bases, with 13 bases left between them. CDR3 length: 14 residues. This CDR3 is CASSRSPSHYGYTF. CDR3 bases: TGTGCCAGCAGTCGCTCACCTAGCCACTATGGCTACACCTTC.

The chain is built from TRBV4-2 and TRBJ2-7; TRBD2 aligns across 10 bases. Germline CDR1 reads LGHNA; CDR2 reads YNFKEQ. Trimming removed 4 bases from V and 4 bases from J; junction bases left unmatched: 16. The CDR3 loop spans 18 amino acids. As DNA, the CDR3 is TGTGCCAGCAGCCGGTTTTGGGCTAGCGGGGGAGTCTTTTACGAGCAGTACTTC. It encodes CASSRFWASGGVFYEQYF.

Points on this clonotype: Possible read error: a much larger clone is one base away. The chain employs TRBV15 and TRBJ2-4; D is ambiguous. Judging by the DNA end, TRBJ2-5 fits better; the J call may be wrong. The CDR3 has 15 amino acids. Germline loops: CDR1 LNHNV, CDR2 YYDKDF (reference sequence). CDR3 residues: CATNSVMADQETQYF. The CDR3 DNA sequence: TGTGCCACCAACTCTGTGATGGCAGATCAAGAGACCCAGTACTTC.

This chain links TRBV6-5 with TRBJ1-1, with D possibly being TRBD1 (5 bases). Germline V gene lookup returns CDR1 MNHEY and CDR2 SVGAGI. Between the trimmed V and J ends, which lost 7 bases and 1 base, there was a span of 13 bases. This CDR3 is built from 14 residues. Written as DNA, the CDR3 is TGTGCCAGCATATCTGGGGGGGGGAACACTGAAGCTTTCTTT. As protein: CASISGGGNTEAFF.

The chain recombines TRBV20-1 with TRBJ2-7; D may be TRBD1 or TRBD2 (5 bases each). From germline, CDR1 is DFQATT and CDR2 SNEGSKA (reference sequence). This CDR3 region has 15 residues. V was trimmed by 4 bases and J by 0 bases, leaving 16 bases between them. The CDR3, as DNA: TGCAGTGCTAATCCGGGGCTCCTTAGCTCCTACGAGCAGTACTTC. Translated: CSANPGLLSSYEQYF.

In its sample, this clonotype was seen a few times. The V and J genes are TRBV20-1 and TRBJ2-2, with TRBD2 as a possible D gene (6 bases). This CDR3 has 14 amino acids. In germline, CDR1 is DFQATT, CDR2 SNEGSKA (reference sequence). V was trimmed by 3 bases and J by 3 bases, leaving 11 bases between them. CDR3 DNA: TGCAGTGCTAGCTCCGGGACTCACACCGGGGAGCTGTTTTTT. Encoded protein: CSASSGTHTGELFF.

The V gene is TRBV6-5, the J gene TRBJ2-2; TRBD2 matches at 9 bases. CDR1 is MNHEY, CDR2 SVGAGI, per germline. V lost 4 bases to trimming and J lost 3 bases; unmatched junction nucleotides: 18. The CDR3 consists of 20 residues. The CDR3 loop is CASSLTRSGGMIGYTGELFF. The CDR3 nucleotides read TGTGCCAGCAGTTTAACCCGAAGCGGGGGGATGATTGGGTACACCGGGGAGCTGTTTTTT.

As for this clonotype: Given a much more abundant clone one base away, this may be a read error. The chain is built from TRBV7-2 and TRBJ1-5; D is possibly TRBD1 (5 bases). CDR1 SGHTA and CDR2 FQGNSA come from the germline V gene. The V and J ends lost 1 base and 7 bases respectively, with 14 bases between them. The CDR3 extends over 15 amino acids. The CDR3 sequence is CASSLDGGQLQPQHF. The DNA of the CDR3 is TGTGCCAGCAGCTTAGATGGGGGTCAACTACAGCCCCAGCATTTT.

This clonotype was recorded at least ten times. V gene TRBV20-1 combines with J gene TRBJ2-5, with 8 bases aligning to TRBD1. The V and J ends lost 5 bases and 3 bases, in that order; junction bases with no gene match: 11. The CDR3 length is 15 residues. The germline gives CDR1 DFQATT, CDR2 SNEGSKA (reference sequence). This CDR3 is CSASTRQGFEETQYF. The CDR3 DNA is TGCAGTGCTTCAACCAGACAGGGGTTCGAAGAGACCCAGTACTTC.

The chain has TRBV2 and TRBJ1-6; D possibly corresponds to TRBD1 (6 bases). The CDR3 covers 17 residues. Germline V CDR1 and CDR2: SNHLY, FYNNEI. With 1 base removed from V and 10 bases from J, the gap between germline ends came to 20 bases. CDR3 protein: CASSEGSIDWDNSPLHF. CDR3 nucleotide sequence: TGTGCCAGCAGTGAAGGATCTATCGACTGGGACAACTCACCCCTCCACTTT.

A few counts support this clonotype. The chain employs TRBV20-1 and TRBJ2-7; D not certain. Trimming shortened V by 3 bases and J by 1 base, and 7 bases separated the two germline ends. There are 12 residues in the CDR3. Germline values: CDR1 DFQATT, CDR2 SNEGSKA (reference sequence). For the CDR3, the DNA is TGCAGTGCTAGCCCCAGGTCCTACGAGCAGTACTTC. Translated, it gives CSASPRSYEQYF.

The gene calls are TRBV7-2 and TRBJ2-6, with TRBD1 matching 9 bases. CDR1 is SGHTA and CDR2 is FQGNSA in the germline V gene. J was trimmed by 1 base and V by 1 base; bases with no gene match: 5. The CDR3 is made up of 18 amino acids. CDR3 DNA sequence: TGTGCCAGCAGCTTAGTCGGGACAGGGACTTCTGGGGCCAACGTCCTGACTTTC. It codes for CASSLVGTGTSGANVLTF.